Listed here are 18 T cell receptor beta chains from one sample, sequenced in a study of Tregs in tolerant kidney transplant recipients. The method was immunoSEQ multiplex PCR; TCRdb's version includes in-frame clones alone and lacks a portion of them. The table lists about 94,000 clones, 80% to 95% of them singletons. The source was CD4+ T cells from blood, collected before the transplant. These receptors all stem from a human donor who received a combined kidney and bone marrow transplant.

The chain couples TRBV29-1 to TRBJ1-2; TRBD1 is a possible D gene (5 bases). The CDR3 loop spans 14 amino acids. Germline-derived CDR1 and CDR2 are SQVTM and ANQGSEA. Between the trimmed V and J ends, which lost 4 bases and 0 bases, there was a span of 12 bases. The CDR3 sequence is CSVGRGMTNYGYTF. Written as DNA, the CDR3 is TGCAGCGTTGGGAGGGGCATGACTAACTATGGCTACACCTTC.

The J gene is TRBJ2-5, the V gene TRBV6-5; TRBD2 matches 12 bases. The CDR3 has 16 residues. Germline V gene lookup returns CDR1 MNHEY and CDR2 SVGAGI. V lost 0 bases to trimming and J lost 3 bases; unmatched junction nucleotides: 2. The CDR3 coding sequence is TGTGCCAGCAGTTACTCGACTAGCGGGAGCGAAGAGACCCAGTACTTC. This codes for CASSYSTSGSEETQYF.

The chain uses TRBV11-2 and TRBJ2-5; 8 bases agree with TRBD1. V trimming: 5 bases; J trimming: 0 bases; junction bases outside the gene matches: 2. Per the germline V gene, CDR1 is SGHAT and CDR2 is FQNNGV. This CDR3 region has 14 residues. CDR3 nucleotide sequence: TGTGCCAGCAGCCAGGGGGCATACCAAGAGACCCAGTACTTC. Residues: CASSQGAYQETQYF. Drawing the rest from reference TRBV11-2 and TRBJ2-5, the complete variable domain is EAGVAQSPRYKIIEKRQSVAFWCNPISGHATLYWYQQILGQGPKLLIQFQNNGVVDDSQLPKDRFSAERLKGVDSTLKIQPAKLEDSAVYLCASSQGAYQETQYFGPGTRLLVL.

This CDR3 is CASSLTGRPYGYTF. The CDR3, as DNA: TGTGCCAGCAGTTTAACAGGAAGACCCTATGGCTACACCTTC. The chain combines TRBV28 with TRBJ1-2; D is possibly TRBD1 (5 bases). V gave up 2 bases and J gave up 4 bases, with 11 bases separating them. The CDR3 runs 14 residues. Germline V gene data show CDR1 as MDHEN and CDR2 as SYDVKM.

J is TRBJ2-5 and V is TRBV15; D possibly corresponds to TRBD2 (7 bases). The CDR3 is 15 residues long. The germline CDR1 and CDR2 sequences are LNHNV and YYDKDF (reference sequence). The ends were cut back, 0 bases at V and 2 bases at J, with 10 bases in the middle. The CDR3 reads CATSRDGGAQETQYF. DNA for the CDR3: TGTGCCACCAGCAGAGATGGGGGGGCGCAAGAGACCCAGTACTTC.

The rearrangement joins TRBV7-3 to TRBJ2-7; 12 bases agree with TRBD2. After removal of 5 bases from V and 4 bases from J, the junction contained 6 bases not matched to a gene. CDR3 size: 15 residues. Germline V gives CDR1 SGHTA, CDR2 FQGTGA. The CDR3 coding sequence is TGTGCCAGCAGCCCTGGACTAGCGGGGAAGTACGAGCAGTACTTC. Its translation is CASSPGLAGKYEQYF. Complete variable domain (other parts from reference TRBV7-3 and TRBJ2-7): GAGVSQTPSNKVTEKGKYVELRCDPISGHTALYWYRQSLGQGPEFLIYFQGTGAADDSGLPNDRFFAVRPEGSVSTLKIQRTERGDSAVYLCASSPGLAGKYEQYFGPGTRLTVT.

This clone came up a few times. The V and J genes are TRBV27 and TRBJ2-7; 9 nucleotides agree with TRBD1. The germline V gene encodes CDR1 MNHEY and CDR2 SMNVEV (reference sequence). This CDR3 region has 15 residues. V trimming: 5 bases; J trimming: 4 bases; junction bases outside the gene matches: 9. The CDR3 coding sequence is TGTGCCAGCAGTGGGGCAGGGACAGGGCGGTACGAGCAGTACTTC. It is translated as CASSGAGTGRYEQYF.

V is TRBV6-4 and J is TRBJ2-1, with 9 bases aligning to TRBD2. This CDR3 comprises 15 residues. Germline trimming cut 5 bases from V and 8 bases from J; bases unmatched to any gene: 10. Per germline, CDR1 MRHNA and CDR2 SNTAGT. CDR3 DNA: TGTGCCAGCAGTTCGGCGGGGGGGCCTGTCCATGAGCAGTTCTTC. It specifies CASSSAGGPVHEQFF.

This chain links TRBV11-3 with TRBJ1-2, with TRBD1 matching 7 bases. With 5 bases clipped from V and 1 base from J, the junction kept 4 bases outside the gene matches. CDR3 length: 14 residues. Germline V lookup: CDR1 SGHNT, CDR2 YENEEA. The CDR3 loop reads CASSPGQLNYGYTF. The CDR3 DNA reads TGTGCCAGCAGCCCGGGACAGCTTAACTATGGCTACACCTTC.

This clone has just a few counts. This sequence joins TRBV7-2 and TRBJ2-7, with 9 bases fitting TRBD1. The CDR3 consists of 15 residues. After removal of 5 bases from V and 0 bases from J, the junction contained 5 bases not matched to a gene. The germline V gene has CDR1 SGHTA and CDR2 FQGNSA. Written as DNA, the CDR3 is TGTGCCAGCAGCCGGGACAGGGTAAGCTCCTACGAGCAGTACTTC. This gives the protein CASSRDRVSSYEQYF. Full variable domain (rest looked up from reference TRBV7-2 and TRBJ2-7): GAGVSQSPSNKVTEKGKDVELRCDPISGHTALYWYRQSLGQGLEFLIYFQGNSAPDKSGLPSDRFSAERTGGSVSTLTIQRTQQEDSAVYLCASSRDRVSSYEQYFGPGTRLTVT.

The genes are TRBV2 and TRBJ2-3, with D tentatively TRBD2 (5 bases). V was pared by 7 bases and J by 0 bases, with 14 bases between. Looked up from germline, CDR1 is SNHLY and CDR2 is FYNNEI. There are 15 residues in the CDR3. The CDR3 DNA reads as TGTGCCAGCATCGGAAGAGGGTTTAGCACAGATACGCAGTATTTT. This translates into CASIGRGFSTDTQYF.

The genes are TRBV2 and TRBJ1-1; TRBD1 matches at 9 bases. The V and J ends lost 7 bases and 4 bases, in that order; junction bases with no gene match: 7. The CDR3 extends over 14 amino acids. Germline V CDR1 and CDR2: SNHLY, FYNNEI. The CDR3 loop is CASTRTTGGTEAFF. The DNA for the CDR3 is TGTGCCAGCACCAGAACGACAGGGGGCACTGAAGCTTTCTTT.

The chain carries TRBV4-2 and TRBJ2-5; D uncertain. The V end was cut by 0 bases, the J end by 2 bases, with 4 bases between. Germline V gene data show CDR1 as LGHNA and CDR2 as YNFKEQ. The CDR3 is made up of 13 amino acids. In DNA, the CDR3 is TGTGCCAGCAGCCAAGATCCGCAAGAGACCCAGTACTTC. Protein product: CASSQDPQETQYF.

The chain employs TRBV19 and TRBJ2-1; D might be TRBD2 (5 bases). Germline V gives CDR1 LNHDA, CDR2 SQIVND (reference sequence). This CDR3 is 14 amino acids long. V shed 4 bases and J shed 6 bases, with 13 bases lying between them. CDR3 in amino acids: CASSTALVRNEQFF. The CDR3 DNA sequence: TGTGCCAGTAGTACCGCACTAGTACGCAATGAGCAGTTCTTC.

The rearrangement links TRBV4-3 to TRBJ1-2; 7 bases map to TRBD1. The CDR3 spans 16 residues. Trimming took 0 bases from V and 4 from J; bases not matched to a gene: 8. Per germline, CDR1 LGHNA and CDR2 YSLEER. The CDR3 region is CASSQDFGTVSYGYTF. The CDR3 DNA reads TGCGCCAGCAGCCAAGATTTTGGGACAGTATCCTATGGCTACACCTTC.

This chain joins TRBV11-1 and TRBJ2-5, with 8 bases identical to TRBD2. CDR3 size: 14 residues. Germline CDR1 is SGHAT and CDR2 is FQDESV (reference sequence). With V trimmed by 5 bases and J by 4 bases, 6 bases remained unmatched. The CDR3 coding sequence is TGTGCCAGCAGCCTCGGGGGGGCAGGAGAGACCCAGTACTTC. This encodes CASSLGGAGETQYF.

The rearrangement uses TRBV4-3 and TRBJ1-2; 8 bases line up with TRBD1. V dropped 2 bases and J dropped 8; count of bases not matched to a gene: 10. Germline V gives CDR1 LGHNA, CDR2 YSLEER. CDR3 size: 15 residues. The CDR3 DNA reads TGCGCCAGCAGCCAAAGAAGGGCAGGGGGCTCCGGCTACACCTTC. This gives the protein CASSQRRAGGSGYTF.

As to this clone: Other DNA sequences in the same sample also yield this CDR3. The chain carries TRBV9 and TRBJ1-6; D is ambiguous. The germline gives CDR1 SGDLS, CDR2 YYNGEE. V lost 0 bases and J lost 8, with 9 bases in between. The CDR3 consists of 14 residues. DNA for the CDR3: TGTGCCAGCAGCGTAGATCCTACAGATTCACCCCTCCACTTT. This translates into CASSVDPTDSPLHF.